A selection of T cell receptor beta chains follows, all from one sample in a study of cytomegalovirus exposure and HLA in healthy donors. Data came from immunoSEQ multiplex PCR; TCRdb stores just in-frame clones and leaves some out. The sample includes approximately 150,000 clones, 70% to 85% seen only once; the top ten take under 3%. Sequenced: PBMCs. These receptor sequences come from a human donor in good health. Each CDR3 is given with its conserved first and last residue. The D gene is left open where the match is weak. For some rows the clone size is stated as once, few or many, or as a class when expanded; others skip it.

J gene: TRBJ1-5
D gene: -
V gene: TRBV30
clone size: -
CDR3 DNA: TGTGCCTGGAACACAGGGTCGGTTGGCAATCAGCCCCAGCATTTT
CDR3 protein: CAWNTGSVGNQPQHF

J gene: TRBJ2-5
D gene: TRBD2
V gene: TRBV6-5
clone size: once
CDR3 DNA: TGTGCCAGCAGGGGGGGACTAGCGGGGTCGGAGACCCAGTACTTC
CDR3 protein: CASRGGLAGSETQYF

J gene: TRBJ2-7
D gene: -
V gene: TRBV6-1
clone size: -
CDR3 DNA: TGTGCCAGCAGTATCTGGGGGGACTACGAGCAGTACTTC
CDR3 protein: CASSIWGDYEQYF

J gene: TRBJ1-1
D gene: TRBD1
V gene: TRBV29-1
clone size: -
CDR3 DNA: TGCAGTGCCCACAGGGGGCAGAACACTGAAGCTTTCTTT
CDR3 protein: CSAHRGQNTEAFF

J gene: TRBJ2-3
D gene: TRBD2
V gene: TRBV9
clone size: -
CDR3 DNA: TGTGCCAGCAGCTCTATAGCGGGGGGGCCAGATACGCAGTATTTT
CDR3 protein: CASSSIAGGPDTQYF

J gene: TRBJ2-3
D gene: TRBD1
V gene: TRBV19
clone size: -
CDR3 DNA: TGTGCCAGTAGTCCTACAGGGGTTAGCACAGATACGCAGTATTTT
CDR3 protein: CASSPTGVSTDTQYF

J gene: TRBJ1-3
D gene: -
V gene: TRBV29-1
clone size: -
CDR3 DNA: TGCAGCGTGAAAGCGGGGGTAGGAAACACCATATATTTT
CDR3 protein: CSVKAGVGNTIYF

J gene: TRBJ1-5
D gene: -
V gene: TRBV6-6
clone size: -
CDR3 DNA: TGTGCCAGCAGTTACTCTCGCAGGGGCGGTCAGCCCCAGCATTTT
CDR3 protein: CASSYSRRGGQPQHF

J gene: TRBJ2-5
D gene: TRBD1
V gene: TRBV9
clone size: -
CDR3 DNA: TGTGCCAGCAGCATCGACAGGGGCCAAGTGGAGACCCAGTACTTC
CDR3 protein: CASSIDRGQVETQYF

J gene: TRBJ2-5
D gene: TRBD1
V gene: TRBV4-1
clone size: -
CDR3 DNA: TGCGCCAGCAGCCAGGGGGTAGGGGGCGATGGAGAGACCCAGTACTTC
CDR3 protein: CASSQGVGGDGETQYF

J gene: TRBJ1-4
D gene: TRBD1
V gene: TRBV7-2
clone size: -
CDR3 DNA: TGTGCCAGCAGCTTAGGGACGGGACAGAATAATGAAAAACTGTTTTTT
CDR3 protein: CASSLGTGQNNEKLFF

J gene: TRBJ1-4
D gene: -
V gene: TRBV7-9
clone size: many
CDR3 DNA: TGTGCCAGCAGCTTTTTAGGGGCTAAAAAACTGTTTTTT
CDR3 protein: CASSFLGAKKLFF

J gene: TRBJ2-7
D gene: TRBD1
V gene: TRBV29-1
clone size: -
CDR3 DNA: TGCAGCGGGGACAGGGGGTTCTCCTACGAGCAGTACTTC
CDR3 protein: CSGDRGFSYEQYF

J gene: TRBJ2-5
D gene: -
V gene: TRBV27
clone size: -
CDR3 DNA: TGTGCCAGCAGTTTTGGAGGGGTCGAGACCCAGTACTTC
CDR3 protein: CASSFGGVETQYF

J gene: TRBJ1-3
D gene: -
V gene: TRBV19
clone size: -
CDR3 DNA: TGTGCCAGTAGTGAAAGGACAGTTTCCTCTGGAAACACCATATATTTT
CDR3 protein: CASSERTVSSGNTIYF

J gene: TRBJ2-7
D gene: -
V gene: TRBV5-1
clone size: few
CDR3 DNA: TGCGCCAGCAGCGAATTGGGACTTTCCTCCTACGAGCAGTACTTC
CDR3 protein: CASSELGLSSYEQYF

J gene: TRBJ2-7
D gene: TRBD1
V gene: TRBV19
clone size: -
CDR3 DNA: TGTGCCAGTAGTAGGCCGGGACAGGGGTGGAGCGAGCAGTACTTC
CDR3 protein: CASSRPGQGWSEQYF

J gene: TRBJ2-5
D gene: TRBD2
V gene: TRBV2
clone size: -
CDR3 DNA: TGTGCCAGCACGGGGGGGGCGTATGAGACCCAGTACTTC
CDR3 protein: CASTGGAYETQYF

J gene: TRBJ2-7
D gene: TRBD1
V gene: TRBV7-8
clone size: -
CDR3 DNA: TGTGCCAGCAGCTTAGCGGGACAGGGGGCTAGGGAGCAGTACTTC
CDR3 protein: CASSLAGQGAREQYF

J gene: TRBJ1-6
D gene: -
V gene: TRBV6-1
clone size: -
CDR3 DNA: TGTGCCAGCAGGACTTTGGACACTCCTTCACCCCTCCACTTT
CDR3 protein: CASRTLDTPSPLHF

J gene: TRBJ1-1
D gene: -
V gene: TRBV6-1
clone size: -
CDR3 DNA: TGTGCCAGTCGACGGGAGCTGAACACTGAAGCTTTCTTT
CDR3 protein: CASRRELNTEAFF

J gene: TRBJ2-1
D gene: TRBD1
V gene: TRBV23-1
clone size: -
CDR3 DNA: TGCGCCAGCAGTCAACCCAGGGGGCCCGATAATGAGCAGTTCTTC
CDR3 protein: CASSQPRGPDNEQFF

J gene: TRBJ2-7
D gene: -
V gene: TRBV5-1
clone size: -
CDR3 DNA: TGCGCCAGCAGCTTGGAACCCCAGGGTAGTTCCTCCTACGAGCAGTACTTC
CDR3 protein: CASSLEPQGSSSYEQYF

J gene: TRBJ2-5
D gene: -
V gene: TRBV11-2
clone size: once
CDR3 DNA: TGTGCCAGCAGCCTCCGGGGGGCCGAACAAGAGACCCAGTACTTC
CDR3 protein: CASSLRGAEQETQYF

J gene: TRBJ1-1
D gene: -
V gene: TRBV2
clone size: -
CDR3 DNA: TGTGCCAGCAGTGTCAATCTACGGACTGAAGCTTTCTTT
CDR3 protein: CASSVNLRTEAFF

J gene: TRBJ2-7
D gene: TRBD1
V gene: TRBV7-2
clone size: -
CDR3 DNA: TGTGCCAGCAGCTTAGGGGGCGGGACAGGGGGCAACGAGCAGTACTTC
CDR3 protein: CASSLGGGTGGNEQYF

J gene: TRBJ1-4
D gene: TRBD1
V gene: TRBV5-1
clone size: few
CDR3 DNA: TGCGCCAGCAGTCGGTGGACAGGGGAAGATGAAAAACTGTTTTTT
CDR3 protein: CASSRWTGEDEKLFF

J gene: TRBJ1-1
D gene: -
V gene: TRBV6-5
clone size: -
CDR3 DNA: TGTGCCAGCTTCCCCAGGGGCGGCACTGAAGCTTTCTTT
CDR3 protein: CASFPRGGTEAFF

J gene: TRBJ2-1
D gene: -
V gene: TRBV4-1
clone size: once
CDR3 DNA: TGCGCCAGCAGCCAAGAACGAGTGCAACTTTCCTACAATGAGCAGTTCTTC
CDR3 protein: CASSQERVQLSYNEQFF

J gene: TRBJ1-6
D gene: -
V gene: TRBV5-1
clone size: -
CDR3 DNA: TGCGCCAGCAGCTTGGCAACTGGGGCTTCCTATAATTCACCCCTCCACTTT
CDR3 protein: CASSLATGASYNSPLHF

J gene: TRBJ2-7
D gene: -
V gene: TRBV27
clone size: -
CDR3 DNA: TGTGCCAGCAGTTTATCGGACTTGGGGGAGCAGTACTTC
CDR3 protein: CASSLSDLGEQYF

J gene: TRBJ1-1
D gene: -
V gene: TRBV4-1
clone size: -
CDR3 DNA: TGCGCCAGCAGCCACGGGGGGTCTACTGAAGCTTTCTTT
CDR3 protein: CASSHGGSTEAFF

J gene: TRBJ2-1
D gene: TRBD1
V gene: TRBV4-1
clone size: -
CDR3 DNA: TGCGCCAGCAGCCCTGACAGGGTTCGCTACAATGAGCAGTTCTTC
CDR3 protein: CASSPDRVRYNEQFF

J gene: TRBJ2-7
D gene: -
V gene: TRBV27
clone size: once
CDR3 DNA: TGTGCCAGCAGCAAGACAGGCGTCCACGAGCAGTACTTC
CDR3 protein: CASSKTGVHEQYF